The source of this T cell receptor beta chain is a study of T cells in tuberculosis. Study background: The T cells targeted glucose monomycolate, a mycobacterial lipid, via CD1B. IGRA-negative adolescents, IGRA-positive adolescents with latent tuberculosis and adults with active tuberculosis formed this South African cohort. Samples predate treatment or fall within its first 7 days.

From germline, CDR1 is MNHEY and CDR2 SVGAGI. Trimming pared 0 bases from V and 7 bases from J, leaving 16 bases between. The CDR3 is made up of 16 amino acids. To note about this clone: Its antigen is not identified.

Sequencing was performed with immunoSEQ multiplex PCR; in TCRdb, only in-frame clones are kept and a portion is missing. Here the sample spans tens of thousands of clones, more than 90% being singletons. General study points: Classification accuracy was about 85% (AUROC approximately 0.89) with the GMM-specific repertoire.

Time point of the sample: new active TB diagnosis, blood taken before or within 7 days of starting treatment. The chain combines TRBV6-5 with TRBJ1-3; D is possibly TRBD1 (5 bases). The starting material was PBMCs, obtained at tuberculosis diagnosis. The sequence was collected from an adult with tuberculosis. The CDR3 protein is CASSYSTEAQGNTIYF. The DNA for the CDR3 is TGTGCCAGCAGTTACTCGACAGAAGCTCAGGGTAACACCATATATTTT.